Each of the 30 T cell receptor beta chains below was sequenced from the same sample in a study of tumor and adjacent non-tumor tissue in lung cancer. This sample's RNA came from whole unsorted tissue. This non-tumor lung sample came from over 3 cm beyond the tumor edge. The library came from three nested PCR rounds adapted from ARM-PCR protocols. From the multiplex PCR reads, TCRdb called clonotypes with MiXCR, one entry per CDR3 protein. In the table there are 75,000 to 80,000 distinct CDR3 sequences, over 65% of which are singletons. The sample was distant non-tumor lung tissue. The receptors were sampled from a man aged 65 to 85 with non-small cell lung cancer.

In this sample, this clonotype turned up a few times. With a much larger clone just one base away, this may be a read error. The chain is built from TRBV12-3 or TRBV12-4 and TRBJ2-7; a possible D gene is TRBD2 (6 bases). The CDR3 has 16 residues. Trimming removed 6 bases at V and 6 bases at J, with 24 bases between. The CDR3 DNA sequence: TGTGCCAGCAGGCTGGGTAGAGGAGACTTCGGGGGCGAGCAGTACTTC. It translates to CASRLGRGDFGGEQYF.

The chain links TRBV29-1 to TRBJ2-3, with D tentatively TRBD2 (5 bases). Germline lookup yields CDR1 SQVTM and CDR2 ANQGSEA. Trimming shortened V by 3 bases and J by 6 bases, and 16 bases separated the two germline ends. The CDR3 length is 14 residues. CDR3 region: CSVEGSFGVDTQYF. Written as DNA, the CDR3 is TGCAGCGTTGAGGGTTCATTCGGGGTGGATACGCAGTATTTT.

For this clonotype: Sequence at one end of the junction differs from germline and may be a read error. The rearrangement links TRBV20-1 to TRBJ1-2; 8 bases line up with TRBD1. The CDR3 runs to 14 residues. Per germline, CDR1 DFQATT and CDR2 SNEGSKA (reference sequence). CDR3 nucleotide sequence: TGCAGTGCTAGACCGGGACAGGAACTCTATGCCTACACCTTC. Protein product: CSARPGQELYAYTF.

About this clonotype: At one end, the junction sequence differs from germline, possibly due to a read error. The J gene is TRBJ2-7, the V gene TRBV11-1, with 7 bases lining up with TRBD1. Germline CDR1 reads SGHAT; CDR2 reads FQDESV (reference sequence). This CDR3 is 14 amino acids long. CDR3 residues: CASKGTALSCEQYF. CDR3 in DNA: TGTGCCAGCAAGGGGACAGCTCTCTCCTGCGAGCAGTACTTC. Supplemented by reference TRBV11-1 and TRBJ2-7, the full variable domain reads EAEVAQSPRYKITEKSQAVAFWCDPISGHATLYWYRQILGQGPELLVQFQDESVVDDSQLPKDRFSAERLKGVDSTLKIQPAELGDSAMYLCASKGTALSCEQYFGPGTRLTVT.

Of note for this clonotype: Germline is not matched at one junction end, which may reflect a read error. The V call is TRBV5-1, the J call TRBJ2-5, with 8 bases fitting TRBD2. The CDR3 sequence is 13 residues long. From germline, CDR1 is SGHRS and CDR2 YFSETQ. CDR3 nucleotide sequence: TGCACCAGCAGGAGTAGCGGGAAGGAGACCCAGTACTTC. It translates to CTSRSSGKETQYF.

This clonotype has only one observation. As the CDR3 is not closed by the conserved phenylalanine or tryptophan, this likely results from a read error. The CDR3 spells CATSFLFKLGGLSFRSNQPQHY. The CDR3 coding sequence is TGTGCCACTAGCTTCCTATTCAAATTAGGGGGCCTGAGCTTCCGTAGCAATCAGCCCCAGCATTAT. V gene TRBV11-3 combines with J gene TRBJ1-5; TRBD1 agrees at 7 bases. This CDR3 is built from 22 residues. In germline, CDR1 is SGHNT, CDR2 YENEEA. V was clipped by 10 bases and J by 0 bases; unmatched bases: 30.

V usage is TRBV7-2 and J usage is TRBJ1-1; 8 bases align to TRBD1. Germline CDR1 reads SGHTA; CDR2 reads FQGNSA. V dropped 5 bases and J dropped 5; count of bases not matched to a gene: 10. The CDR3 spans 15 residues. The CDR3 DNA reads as TGTGCCAGCAGCCCACGGACAGGGCAGGGGACTGAAGCTTTCTTT. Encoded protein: CASSPRTGQGTEAFF.

The CDR3 nucleotides are TGCGCCAGCAGCTTGACGGCGGGAGGATCTAATGAGCAGTTCTTC. Its protein is CASSLTAGGSNEQFF. The chain couples TRBV5-1 to TRBJ2-1, with TRBD2 identical over 8 bases. With 1 base clipped from V and 7 bases from J, the junction kept 7 bases outside the gene matches. The CDR3 totals 15 residues. Germline loops: CDR1 SGHRS, CDR2 YFSETQ.

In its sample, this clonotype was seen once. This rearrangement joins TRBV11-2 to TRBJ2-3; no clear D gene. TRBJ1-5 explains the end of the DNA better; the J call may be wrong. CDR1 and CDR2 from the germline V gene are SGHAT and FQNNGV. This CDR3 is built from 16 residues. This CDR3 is CASSFGELALTDTQHF. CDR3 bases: TGTGCCAGCAGTTTCGGGGAGCTAGCACTAACAGATACGCAGCATTTT.

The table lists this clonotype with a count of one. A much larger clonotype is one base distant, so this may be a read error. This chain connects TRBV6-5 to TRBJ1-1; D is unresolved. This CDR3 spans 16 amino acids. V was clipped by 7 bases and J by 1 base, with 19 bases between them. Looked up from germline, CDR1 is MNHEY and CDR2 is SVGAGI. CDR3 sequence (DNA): TGTGCCAGCAAACAACACGGCGTGGGCACGAACACTGAAGCTTTCTTT. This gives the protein CASKQHGVGTNTEAFF.

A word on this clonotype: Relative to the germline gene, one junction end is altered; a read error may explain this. Written as DNA, the CDR3 is TGTGCCATCAGTGCGGGAGACACAGGTACGCAGTATTTT. Encoded protein: CAISAGDTGTQYF. The chain joins TRBV10-3 to TRBJ2-3, with D perhaps matching TRBD2 (6 bases). Germline V CDR1 and CDR2: ENHRY, SYGVKD. The length of the CDR3 is 13 residues.

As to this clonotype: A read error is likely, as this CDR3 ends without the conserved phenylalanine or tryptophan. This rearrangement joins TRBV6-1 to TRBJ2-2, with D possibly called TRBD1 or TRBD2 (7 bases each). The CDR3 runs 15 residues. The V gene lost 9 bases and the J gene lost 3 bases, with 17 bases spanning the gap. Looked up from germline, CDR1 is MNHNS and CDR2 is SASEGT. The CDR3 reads CASSSGGVYTGELFL. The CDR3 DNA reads TGTGCCAGTAGCTCAGGGGGGGTGTACACCGGGGAGCTGTTTCTT.

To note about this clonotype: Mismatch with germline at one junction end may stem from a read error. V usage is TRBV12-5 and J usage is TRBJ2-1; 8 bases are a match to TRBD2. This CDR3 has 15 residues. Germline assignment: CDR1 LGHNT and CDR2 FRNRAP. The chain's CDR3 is CVSGLGAGGSNEQFF. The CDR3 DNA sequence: TGTGTTAGTGGTTTAGGGGCGGGGGGATCGAATGAGCAGTTCTTC.

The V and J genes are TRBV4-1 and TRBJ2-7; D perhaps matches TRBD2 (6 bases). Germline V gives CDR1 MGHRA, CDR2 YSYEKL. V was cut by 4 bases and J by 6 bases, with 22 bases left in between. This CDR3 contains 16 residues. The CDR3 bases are TGCGCCAGCAGCCGGACACTACCGGGAGACGGGGGCGAGCAGTACTTC. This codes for CASSRTLPGDGGEQYF.

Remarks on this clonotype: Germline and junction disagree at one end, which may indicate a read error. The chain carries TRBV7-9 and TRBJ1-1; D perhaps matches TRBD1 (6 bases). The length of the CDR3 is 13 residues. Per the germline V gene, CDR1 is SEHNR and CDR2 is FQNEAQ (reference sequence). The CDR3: CTSSWGQETEVFF. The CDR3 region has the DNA TGTACCAGCAGCTGGGGGCAAGAGACTGAAGTTTTCTTT. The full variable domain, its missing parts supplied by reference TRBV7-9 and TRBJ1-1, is DTGVSQNPRHKITKRGQNVTFRCDPISEHNRLYWYRQTLGQGPEFLTYFQNEAQLEKSRLLSDRFSAERPKGSFSTLEIQRTEQGDSAMYLCTSSWGQETEVFFGQGTRLTVV.

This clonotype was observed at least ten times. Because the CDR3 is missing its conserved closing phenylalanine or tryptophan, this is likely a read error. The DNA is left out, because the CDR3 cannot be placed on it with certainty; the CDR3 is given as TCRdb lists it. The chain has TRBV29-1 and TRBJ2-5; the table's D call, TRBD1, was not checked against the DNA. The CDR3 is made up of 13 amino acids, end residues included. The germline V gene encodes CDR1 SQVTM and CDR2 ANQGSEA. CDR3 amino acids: CSVADRIQETQHS.

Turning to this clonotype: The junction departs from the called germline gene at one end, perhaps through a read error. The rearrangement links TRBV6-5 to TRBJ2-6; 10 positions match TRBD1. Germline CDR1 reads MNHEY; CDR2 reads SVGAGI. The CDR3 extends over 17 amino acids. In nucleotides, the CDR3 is TGTGCCGGCAGTTCCGGGACAGGGGACTCTGGGGTCAACGTCCTGACTTTC. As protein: CAGSSGTGDSGVNVLTF.

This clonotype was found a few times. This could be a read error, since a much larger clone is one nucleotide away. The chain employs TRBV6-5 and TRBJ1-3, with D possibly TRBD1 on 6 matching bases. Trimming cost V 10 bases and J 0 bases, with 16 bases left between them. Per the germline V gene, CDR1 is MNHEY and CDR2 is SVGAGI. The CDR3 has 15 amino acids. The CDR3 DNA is TGTGCCAACCAACGGACAGCCTTCTCTGGAAACACCATATATTTT. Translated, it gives CANQRTAFSGNTIYF.

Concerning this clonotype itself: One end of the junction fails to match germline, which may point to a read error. The chain's CDR3 is CANSCSQGWSQETQYF. For the CDR3, the DNA is TGTGCCAACAGTTGCTCGCAGGGGTGGTCCCAAGAGACCCAGTACTTC. V gene TRBV6-5 combines with J gene TRBJ2-5; D possibly corresponds to TRBD1 (6 bases). The germline CDR1 and CDR2 sequences are MNHEY and SVGAGI. The CDR3 consists of 16 residues.

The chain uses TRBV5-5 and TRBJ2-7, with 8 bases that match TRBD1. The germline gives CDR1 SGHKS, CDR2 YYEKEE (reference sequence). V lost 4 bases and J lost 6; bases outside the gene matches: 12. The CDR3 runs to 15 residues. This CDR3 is CASSKDRDTVPEQYF. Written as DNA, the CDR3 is TGTGCCAGCAGCAAGGACAGGGACACTGTCCCCGAGCAGTACTTC. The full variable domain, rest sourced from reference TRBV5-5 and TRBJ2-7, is DAGVTQSPTHLIKTRGQQVTLRCSPISGHKSVSWYQQVLGQGPQFIFQYYEKEERGRGNFPDRFSARQFPNYSSELNVNALLLGDSALYLCASSKDRDTVPEQYFGPGTRLTVT.

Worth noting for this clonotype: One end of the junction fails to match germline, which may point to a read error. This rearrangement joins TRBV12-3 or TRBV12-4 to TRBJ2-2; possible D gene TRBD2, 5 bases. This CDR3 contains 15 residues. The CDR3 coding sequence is TGTGCCAGCACTCCACAACATGGGAACGCCGGGAAGCTGTTTTTT. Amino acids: CASTPQHGNAGKLFF.

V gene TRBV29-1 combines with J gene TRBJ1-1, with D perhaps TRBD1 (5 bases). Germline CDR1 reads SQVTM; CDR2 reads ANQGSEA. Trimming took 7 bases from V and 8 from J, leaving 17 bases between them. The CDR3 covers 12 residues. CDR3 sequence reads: CSARGQCLEAFF. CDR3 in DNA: TGCAGCGCACGGGGCCAATGCCTCGAAGCTTTCTTT. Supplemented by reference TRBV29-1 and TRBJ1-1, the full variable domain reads SAVISQKPSRDICQRGTSLTIQCQVDSQVTMMFWYRQQPGQSLTLIATANQGSEATYESGFVIDKFPISRPNLTFSTLTVSNMSPEDSSIYLCSARGQCLEAFFGQGTRLTVV.

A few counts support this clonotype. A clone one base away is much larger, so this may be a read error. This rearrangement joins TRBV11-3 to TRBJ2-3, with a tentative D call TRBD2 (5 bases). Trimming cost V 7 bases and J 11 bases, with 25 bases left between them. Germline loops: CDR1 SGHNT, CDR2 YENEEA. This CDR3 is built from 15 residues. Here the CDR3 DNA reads TGTGCCAGCACACGTCGGGAAGTAAGCACAGCTAAGCAGTATTTT. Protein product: CASTRREVSTAKQYF. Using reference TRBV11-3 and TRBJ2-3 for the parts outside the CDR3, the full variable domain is EAGVVQSPRYKIIEKKQPVAFWCNPISGHNTLYWYLQNLGQGPELLIRYENEEAVDDSQLPKDRFSAERLKGVDSTLKIQPAELGDSAVYLCASTRREVSTAKQYFGPGTRLTVL.

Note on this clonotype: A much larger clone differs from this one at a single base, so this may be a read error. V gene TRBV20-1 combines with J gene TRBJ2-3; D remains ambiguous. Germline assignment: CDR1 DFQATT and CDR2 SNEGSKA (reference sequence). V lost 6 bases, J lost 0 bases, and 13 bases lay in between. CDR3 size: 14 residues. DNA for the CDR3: TGCAGTGCATCCGGGCCGTCTAGCACAGATACGCAGTATTTT. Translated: CSASGPSSTDTQYF.

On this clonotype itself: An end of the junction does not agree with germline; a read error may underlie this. As DNA, the CDR3 is TGCAGCGCTGAAGAGTACATTCAGGGCCGTACTAACTATGGCTACACCTTC. Translation gives CSAEEYIQGRTNYGYTF. The gene calls are TRBV29-1 and TRBJ1-2, with D maybe TRBD1 (5 bases). This CDR3 region has 17 residues. Germline loops: CDR1 SQVTM, CDR2 ANQGSEA.

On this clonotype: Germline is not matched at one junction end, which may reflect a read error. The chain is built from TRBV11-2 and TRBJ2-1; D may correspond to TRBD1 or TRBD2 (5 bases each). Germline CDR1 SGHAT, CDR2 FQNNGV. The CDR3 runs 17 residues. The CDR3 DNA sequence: TGTGCCAACAGCACCTTGCTAGTGGGGACGTTTATCAATGAGCTGTTCTTC. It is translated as CANSTLLVGTFINELFF. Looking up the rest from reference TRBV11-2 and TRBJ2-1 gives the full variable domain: EAGVAQSPRYKIIEKRQSVAFWCNPISGHATLYWYQQILGQGPKLLIQFQNNGVVDDSQLPKDRFSAERLKGVDSTLKIQPAKLEDSAVYLCANSTLLVGTFINELFFGPGTRLTVL.

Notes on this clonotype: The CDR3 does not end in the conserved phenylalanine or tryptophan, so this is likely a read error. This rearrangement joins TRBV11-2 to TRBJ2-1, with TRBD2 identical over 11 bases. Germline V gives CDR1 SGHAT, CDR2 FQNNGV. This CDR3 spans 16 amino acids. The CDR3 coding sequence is TGCGCCAGCAGCTCCCGACTAGCGGGGATATTCAATGAGCAGTTCTAC. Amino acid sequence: CASSSRLAGIFNEQFY.

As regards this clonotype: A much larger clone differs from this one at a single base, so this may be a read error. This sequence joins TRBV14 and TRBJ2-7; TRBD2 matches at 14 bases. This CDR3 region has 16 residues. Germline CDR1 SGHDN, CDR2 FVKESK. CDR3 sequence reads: CASSHLGTSGSYELYF. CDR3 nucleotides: TGTGCCAGCAGCCATTTAGGGACTAGCGGGAGCTACGAGCTGTACTTC.

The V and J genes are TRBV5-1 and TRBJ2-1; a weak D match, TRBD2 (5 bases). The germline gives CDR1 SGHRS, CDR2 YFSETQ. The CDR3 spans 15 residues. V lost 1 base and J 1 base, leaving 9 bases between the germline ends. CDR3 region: CASSLIGESYNEQFF. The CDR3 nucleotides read TGCGCCAGCAGCTTGATCGGGGAATCCTACAATGAGCAGTTCTTC.

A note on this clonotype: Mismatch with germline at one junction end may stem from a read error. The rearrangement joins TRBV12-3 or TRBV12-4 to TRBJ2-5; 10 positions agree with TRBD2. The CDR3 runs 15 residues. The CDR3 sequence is CANSGLAGAVETQNF. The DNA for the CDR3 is TGTGCCAACAGCGGGCTAGCGGGAGCGGTGGAGACCCAGAACTTC.